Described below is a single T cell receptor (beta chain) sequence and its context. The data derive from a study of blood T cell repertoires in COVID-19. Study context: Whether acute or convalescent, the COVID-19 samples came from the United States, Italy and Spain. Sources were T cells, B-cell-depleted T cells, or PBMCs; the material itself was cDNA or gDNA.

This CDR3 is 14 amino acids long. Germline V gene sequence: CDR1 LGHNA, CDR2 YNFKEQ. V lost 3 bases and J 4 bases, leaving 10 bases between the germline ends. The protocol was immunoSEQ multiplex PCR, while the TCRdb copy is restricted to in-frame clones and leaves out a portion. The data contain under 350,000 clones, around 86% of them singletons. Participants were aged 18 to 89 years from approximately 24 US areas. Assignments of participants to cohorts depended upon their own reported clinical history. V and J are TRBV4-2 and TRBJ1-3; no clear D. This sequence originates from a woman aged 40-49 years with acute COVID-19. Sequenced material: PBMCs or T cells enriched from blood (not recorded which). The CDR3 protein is CASSQGPSGNTIYF. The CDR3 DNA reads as TGTGCCAGCAGCCAGGGCCCGTCCGGAAACACCATATATTTT.